The rows below give T cell receptor beta chains drawn from one sample of a study of CD8 T cells in Susac syndrome. TCRdb itself ran the immunoSEQ multiplex PCR reads through MiXCR, one entry per CDR3 protein. The sample lists about 200,000 distinct CDR3 sequences; 90% to 95% were seen once. Sequences were obtained from CD4+ T cells from PBMCs. Every receptor here comes from a human donor with multiple sclerosis. CDR3s include the opening cysteine and the closing phenylalanine or tryptophan. Each record gives: D gene, V gene, J gene, CDR3 length, clone size, CDR3 DNA, CDR3 protein. The D gene is left open where the match is weak. Rows give clone size only sometimes, using once, few, many, or a class for an expanded clone.

>TRBD1|TRBV20-1|TRBJ1-3|11|once
TGCAGTGCTGTGACAGGGAACACCATATATTTT
CSAVTGNTIYF
>.|TRBV6-5|TRBJ1-1|11|.
TGTGCCAGCCAGGGTAGAACTGAAGCTTTCTTT
CASQGRTEAFF
>TRBD1|TRBV14|TRBJ1-2|15|.
TGTGCCAGCAGCCAGTCACAGGGGGACCGATATGGCTACACCTTC
CASSQSQGDRYGYTF
>.|TRBV14|TRBJ1-1|12|.
TGTGCCAGCAGCCGTATGAACACTGAAGCTTTCTTT
CASSRMNTEAFF
>.|TRBV29-1|TRBJ2-7|11|.
TGCAGCGTTGTTTGGGGACACGAGCAGTACTTC
CSVVWGHEQYF
>.|TRBV28|TRBJ1-2|12|.
TGTGCCAGCAGACGGCTGGGGTATGGCTACACCTTC
CASRRLGYGYTF
>.|TRBV9|TRBJ1-3|16|.
TGTGCCAGCAGCGTAGCGGCGAGAGGTTCTGGAAACACCATATATTTT
CASSVAARGSGNTIYF
>.|TRBV5-1|TRBJ2-1|12|once
TGCGCCAGCAGCAACCCGTACAATGAGCAGTTCTTC
CASSNPYNEQFF
>TRBD1|TRBV7-2|TRBJ2-7|16|.
TGTGCCAGCAGCTTAGTTTCGGGACAGGGGGGGTACGAGCAGTACTTC
CASSLVSGQGGYEQYF
>.|TRBV29-1|TRBJ2-3|14|.
TGCAGCGTTGAACGGTCCCCTAGCACAGATACGCAGTATTTT
CSVERSPSTDTQYF
>.|TRBV18|TRBJ2-7|13|once
TGTGCCAGCTCTCCCGTCCTAGAGGGCGAGCAGTACTTC
CASSPVLEGEQYF
>TRBD1|TRBV15|TRBJ2-7|13|.
TGTGCCACGCGACAGGGGGCGACCAAAGAGCAGTACTTC
CATRQGATKEQYF
>.|TRBV3-1|TRBJ1-2|15|.
TGTGCCAGCAGCCAAGGAGCGGGGGCGAACTCTGGCTACACCTTC
CASSQGAGANSGYTF
>.|TRBV7-9|TRBJ1-2|14|.
TGTGCCAGCAGCTTCGGTGAGAGGAGCTATGGCTACACCTTC
CASSFGERSYGYTF
>TRBD2|TRBV18|TRBJ2-3|15|few
TGTGCCAGCTCACCTACTAGCGGAAGCACAGATACGCAGTATTTT
CASSPTSGSTDTQYF
>.|TRBV7-9|TRBJ1-2|13|.
TGTGCCAGCAGCTTACTGGCAGGGGTTGGCTACACCTTC
CASSLLAGVGYTF
>.|TRBV4-1|TRBJ1-5|15|.
TGCGCCAGCAGCCAAGAAGGGAAACGTGGGCAGCCCCAGCATTTT
CASSQEGKRGQPQHF
>.|TRBV5-1|TRBJ2-1|17|.
TGCGCCAGCAGCTTCCGAGGGACCTCTCGGTCCTACAATGAGCAGTTCTTC
CASSFRGTSRSYNEQFF
>.|TRBV29-1|TRBJ2-2|16|.
TGCAGCGTTACGAACCGGGACTCAATTCATACCGGGGAGCTGTTTTTT
CSVTNRDSIHTGELFF